This passage covers 23 T cell receptor beta chains from one sample sequenced in a study of blood T cell repertoires in COVID-19. The method was immunoSEQ multiplex PCR; TCRdb's version includes in-frame clones alone and lacks a portion of them. Among about 130,000 clones, under 85% were seen once, and the ten largest hold 12%. The sample consisted of peripheral blood. The source of these receptors is a man in his 60s with acute or convalescent COVID-19.

This chain uses TRBV7-3 with TRBJ2-3; D unresolved. The CDR3 consists of 13 residues. Looked up from germline, CDR1 is SGHTA and CDR2 is FQGTGA. V was clipped by 4 bases and J by 2 bases, with 7 bases between them. CDR3 loop: CASSSQPTDTQYF. DNA of the CDR3: TGTGCCAGCAGCTCACAACCCACAGATACGCAGTATTTT.

V gene TRBV6-5 combines with J gene TRBJ2-7, with TRBD1 as a possible D gene (5 bases). Germline CDR1 reads MNHEY; CDR2 reads SVGAGI. V lost 6 bases and J lost 4, with 19 bases in between. This CDR3 has 15 amino acids. CDR3 residues: CASRGSTVFLYEQYF. The CDR3 nucleotides are TGTGCCAGCAGGGGTTCGACAGTTTTTCTGTACGAGCAGTACTTC.

There are a few counts of this clone. The chain is built from TRBV7-9 and TRBJ2-7, with 8 bases fitting TRBD1. The J segment lost 2 bases and the V segment lost 1 base, leaving 10 bases of the junction unmatched. The V gene's germline CDR1 is SEHNR and CDR2 FQNEAQ (reference sequence). This CDR3 region has 17 residues. Written as DNA, the CDR3 is TGTGCCAGCAGCTTAGGATCAGGGGGCCGAGGTACCTACGAGCAGTACTTC. It encodes CASSLGSGGRGTYEQYF. Full variable domain (rest looked up from reference TRBV7-9 and TRBJ2-7): DTGVSQNPRHKITKRGQNVTFRCDPISEHNRLYWYRQTLGQGPEFLTYFQNEAQLEKSRLLSDRFSAERPKGSFSTLEIQRTEQGDSAMYLCASSLGSGGRGTYEQYFGPGTRLTVT.

V gene TRBV10-3 combines with J gene TRBJ2-2; no clear D. The V gene lost 10 bases and the J gene lost 2 bases, with 17 bases spanning the gap. The CDR3 runs to 15 residues. CDR1 ENHRY and CDR2 SYGVKD come from the germline V gene. CDR3 nucleotides: TGTGCCACCTCAGTGCGTGGGCCTAACACCGGGGAGCTGTTTTTT. Its protein product is CATSVRGPNTGELFF.

This chain connects TRBV28 to TRBJ1-1; the match to TRBD1 covers 8 bases. CDR1 and CDR2 from the germline V gene are MDHEN and SYDVKM. V lost 9 bases, J lost 3 bases, and 6 bases stayed unmatched. CDR3 length equals 13 residues. CDR3: CASLTGGYTEAFF. The CDR3 bases are TGTGCCAGTCTCACAGGGGGGTACACTGAAGCTTTCTTT.

V usage is TRBV5-1 and J usage is TRBJ2-7; 9 positions match TRBD2. The CDR3 length is 15 residues. Germline values: CDR1 SGHRS, CDR2 YFSETQ. Trimming cost V 4 bases and J 2 bases; bases outside gene matches: 7. CDR3 residues: CASSAVVAGAYEQYF. CDR3 in DNA: TGCGCCAGCAGCGCGGTGGTAGCGGGAGCCTACGAGCAGTACTTC.

CDR3 DNA sequence: TGTGCCAGCAATAGCGGGTCCGGGGCCAACGTCCTGACTTTC. Protein: CASNSGSGANVLTF. The rearrangement joins TRBV2 to TRBJ2-6, with TRBD2 matching over 7 bases. Germline V CDR1 and CDR2: SNHLY, FYNNEI. The CDR3 is 14 residues long. The J segment lost 4 bases and the V segment lost 7 bases, leaving 4 bases of the junction unmatched.

The gene calls are TRBV10-3 and TRBJ2-3, with D unclear. The CDR3 extends over 14 amino acids. V was trimmed by 7 bases and J by 4 bases, leaving 15 bases between them. The V gene's germline CDR1 is ENHRY and CDR2 SYGVKD. The CDR3 DNA reads TGTGCCATCAACGCGTACACGGGTCCAGATACGCAGTATTTT. Translating it yields CAINAYTGPDTQYF.

This chain joins TRBV19 and TRBJ1-5; D remains unclear. Looked up from germline, CDR1 is LNHDA and CDR2 is SQIVND (reference sequence). With 4 bases removed from V and 4 bases from J, the gap between germline ends came to 11 bases. The CDR3 spans 14 residues. CDR3 sequence: CASSTRLLNQPQHF. The CDR3 coding sequence is TGTGCCAGTAGTACCCGACTCCTAAATCAGCCCCAGCATTTT.

This chain joins TRBV28 and TRBJ2-7; no clear D. Germline CDR1 is MDHEN and CDR2 is SYDVKM. Trimming stripped 8 bases from V and 4 bases from J, with 15 bases between. The CDR3 is made up of 13 amino acids. The CDR3 sequence: CASVRSNQYEQYF. The CDR3, as DNA: TGTGCCAGCGTAAGGAGCAACCAGTACGAGCAGTACTTC.

The chain joins TRBV29-1 to TRBJ2-1; D is possibly TRBD1 (5 bases). The CDR3 extends over 12 amino acids. V gave up 5 bases and J gave up 4 bases, with 9 bases separating them. From germline, CDR1 is SQVTM and CDR2 ANQGSEA. The DNA for the CDR3 is TGCAGCGTTCTAGGGGCGTACAATGAGCAGTTCTTC. Its translation is CSVLGAYNEQFF.

V usage is TRBV30 and J usage is TRBJ2-7; D perhaps matches TRBD2 (7 bases). CDR3 size: 14 residues. Trimming shortened V by 0 bases and J by 5 bases, and 14 bases separated the two germline ends. Germline assignment: CDR1 GTSNPN and CDR2 SVGIG (reference sequence). For the CDR3, the DNA is TGTGCCTGGAGTGTACTAGGGGGAGGGAACGAGCAGTACTTC. It codes for CAWSVLGGGNEQYF.

This clone has just a few counts. The V gene is TRBV4-2, the J gene TRBJ2-7; 7 bases match TRBD1. Losses at the gene ends were 4 bases for V and 3 bases for J; bases not matched to a gene: 9. Germline CDR1 is LGHNA and CDR2 is YNFKEQ. The CDR3 is 15 amino acids. The CDR3 is CASSPRYRGHYEQYF. The CDR3 DNA reads TGTGCCAGCAGCCCCCGCTACAGGGGACACTACGAGCAGTACTTC.

The DNA of the CDR3 is TGCGCCAGCAGCCAAGGGGGGACTCTTCGCCTAGCCAAAAACATTCAGTACTTC. Amino acids: CASSQGGTLRLAKNIQYF. The rearrangement joins TRBV4-1 to TRBJ2-4, with a possible D match to TRBD2 (6 bases). The CDR3 is 18 residues long. V was pared by 1 base and J by 0 bases, with 16 bases between. Looked up from germline, CDR1 is MGHRA and CDR2 is YSYEKL.

The chain recombines TRBV3-1 (or the pseudogene TRBV3-2) with TRBJ1-5; D is undetermined. V lost 4 bases and J 4 bases, leaving 5 bases between the germline ends. Germline V gives CDR1 LGHDT, CDR2 YNNKEL (reference sequence). The CDR3 contains 12 residues. CDR3 region: CASSRANQPQHF. The CDR3 DNA reads TGTGCCAGCAGCCGAGCTAATCAGCCCCAGCATTTT.

This chain links TRBV5-1 with TRBJ1-3, with 9 nucleotides matching TRBD1. This CDR3 has 16 amino acids. With V trimmed by 3 bases and J by 2 bases, 6 bases remained unmatched. The germline V gene has CDR1 SGHRS and CDR2 YFSETQ. The CDR3 nucleotides are TGCGCCAGCAGCTCGGGACAGGGCCTCCCTGGAAACACCATATATTTT. The encoded protein is CASSSGQGLPGNTIYF. Supplemented by reference TRBV5-1 and TRBJ1-3, the full variable domain reads KAGVTQTPRYLIKTRGQQVTLSCSPISGHRSVSWYQQTPGQGLQFLFEYFSETQRNKGNFPGRFSGRQFSNSRSEMNVSTLELGDSALYLCASSSGQGLPGNTIYFGEGSWLTVV.

The gene calls are TRBV2 and TRBJ2-7; 10 bases agree with TRBD1. Losses at the gene ends were 4 bases for V and 6 bases for J; bases not matched to a gene: 6. This CDR3 is built from 14 residues. Germline V CDR1 and CDR2: SNHLY, FYNNEI. The CDR3 DNA sequence: TGTGCCAGCAGTGTTAGGGACAGGGGCTCCGAGCAGTACTTC. Protein: CASSVRDRGSEQYF. Filled out from reference TRBV2 and TRBJ2-7, the complete variable domain reads EPEVTQTPSHQVTQMGQEVILRCVPISNHLYFYWYRQILGQKVEFLVSFYNNEISEKSEIFDDQFSVERPDGSNFTLKIRSTKLEDSAMYFCASSVRDRGSEQYFGPGTRLTVT.

This chain joins TRBV15 and TRBJ2-1, with 12 bases that match TRBD2. CDR1 is LNHNV, CDR2 YYDKDF, per germline (reference sequence). The junction had 6 bases not matched to a gene; V was cut back by 1 base and J by 8 bases. This CDR3 comprises 16 residues. The CDR3 DNA follows: TGTGCCACCAGCAGAGCCCTAGCGGGAGGGAGGGATGAGCAGTTCTTC. This translates into CATSRALAGGRDEQFF.

The J gene is TRBJ1-1, the V gene TRBV5-1; D perhaps matches TRBD1 (6 bases). V was trimmed by 3 bases and J by 0 bases, leaving 9 bases between them. The CDR3 totals 14 residues. Germline loops: CDR1 SGHRS, CDR2 YFSETQ. The DNA of the CDR3 is TGCGCCAGCAGCTGGGGGCCTGTGAACACTGAAGCTTTCTTT. Its protein is CASSWGPVNTEAFF.

CDR3 bases: TGTGCCAGCAGCTGGACAGAAGGGAACACTGAAGCTTTCTTT. Encoded protein: CASSWTEGNTEAFF. The rearrangement links TRBV6-5 to TRBJ1-1; D might be TRBD1 (6 bases). The germline V gene encodes CDR1 MNHEY and CDR2 SVGAGI. Trimming cost V 6 bases and J 1 base, with 12 bases left between them. CDR3 length equals 14 residues.

This clone was recorded a few times. The CDR3 region has the DNA TGTGCCTGGAGTGTAGTATTAGCGGGCGTGCACACCGGGGAGCTGTTTTTT. Amino acid sequence: CAWSVVLAGVHTGELFF. V is TRBV30 and J is TRBJ2-2; TRBD2 aligns across 7 bases. The CDR3 is made up of 17 amino acids. J gave up 3 bases and V 0 bases, and 10 bases lay outside the gene matches. Per germline, CDR1 GTSNPN and CDR2 SVGIG (reference sequence).

This clone was recorded a few times. The rearrangement uses TRBV9 and TRBJ1-3, with D perhaps TRBD1 (5 bases). The ends were cut back, 3 bases at V and 1 base at J, with 14 bases in the middle. CDR3 length equals 16 residues. Germline V CDR1 and CDR2: SGDLS, YYNGEE. CDR3: CASSDTLGVSGNTIYF. The DNA for the CDR3 is TGTGCCAGCAGCGACACGCTAGGGGTATCTGGAAACACCATATATTTT.

The CDR3 region has the DNA TGTGCCAGCCGACGGGGACAGGCGGTAAGAGGCACTGAAGCTTTCTTT. Protein product: CASRRGQAVRGTEAFF. The rearrangement uses TRBV19 and TRBJ1-1; 8 bases line up with TRBD1. Germline CDR1 LNHDA, CDR2 SQIVND (reference sequence). This CDR3 is 16 amino acids long. V shed 9 bases and J 4 bases; nucleotides not matched to a gene: 16.